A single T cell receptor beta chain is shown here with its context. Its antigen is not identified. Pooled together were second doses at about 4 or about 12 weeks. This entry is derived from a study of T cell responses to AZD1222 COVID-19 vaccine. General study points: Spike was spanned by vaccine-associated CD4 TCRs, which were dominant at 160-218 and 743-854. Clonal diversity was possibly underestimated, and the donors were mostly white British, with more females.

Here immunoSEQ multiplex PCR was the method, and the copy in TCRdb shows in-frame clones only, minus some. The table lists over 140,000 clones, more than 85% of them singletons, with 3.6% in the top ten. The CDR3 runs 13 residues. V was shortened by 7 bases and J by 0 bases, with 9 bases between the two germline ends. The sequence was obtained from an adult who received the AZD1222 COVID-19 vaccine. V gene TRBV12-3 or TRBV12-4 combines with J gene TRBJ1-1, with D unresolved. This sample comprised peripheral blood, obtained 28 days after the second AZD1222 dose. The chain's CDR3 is CASTSSVNTEAFF. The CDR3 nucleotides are TGTGCCAGCACCTCCTCGGTGAACACTGAAGCTTTCTTT.